Shown below are 7 T cell receptor beta chains from a single sample sequenced in a study of CD8 T cells in ankylosing spondylitis. Overall study results and limits: What seemed typical of ankylosing spondylitis blood was a TCR beta motif built from several highly homologous variants.

No cognate antigen is known for these TCRs. TCRdb reprocessed the 5' RACE reads with MiXCR, giving one entry per CDR3 protein. The sample includes a few hundred thousand distinct CDR3 sequences, 20% to 25% of them seen just once. Sequenced: blood, either unsorted or a sorted T cell fraction (not recorded which). These TCRs come from a male donor with ankylosing spondylitis.

The rearrangement joins TRBV7-8 to TRBJ2-1, with D possibly TRBD2 on 6 matching bases. With 2 bases removed from V and 1 base from J, the gap between germline ends came to 12 bases. Germline V gene data show CDR1 as SGHVS and CDR2 as FQNEAQ. The CDR3 sequence is 16 residues long. The CDR3 protein is CASSLSGGLSYNEQFF. The CDR3 DNA sequence: TGTGCCAGCAGCTTATCCGGGGGTCTTTCCTACAATGAGCAGTTCTTC.

The rearrangement links TRBV2 to TRBJ2-2; 10 bases align to TRBD2. Per the germline V gene, CDR1 is SNHLY and CDR2 is FYNNEI. This CDR3 region has 16 residues. V dropped 2 bases and J dropped 6; count of bases not matched to a gene: 6. The CDR3 DNA reads as TGTGCCAGCAGTGAACTAGCGGGAGCGGCAGCCGGGGAGCTGTTTTTT. As protein: CASSELAGAAAGELFF.

This clonotype has a handful of counts. This sequence joins TRBV5-1 and TRBJ2-3; 9 bases line up with TRBD2. With 4 bases clipped from V and 4 bases from J, the junction kept 10 bases outside the gene matches. Germline CDR1 and CDR2: SGHRS and YFSETQ. The CDR3 is made up of 16 amino acids. The CDR3 DNA reads as TGCGCCAGCAGCCCCCAGCGGGAGGTTACGGCAGATACGCAGTATTTT. Translated, it gives CASSPQREVTADTQYF.

The chain carries TRBV18 and TRBJ1-1, with D tentatively TRBD1 (5 bases). This CDR3 spans 13 amino acids. Germline CDR1 KGHSH, CDR2 LQKENI. V was trimmed by 5 bases and J by 6 bases, leaving 13 bases between them. Here the CDR3 DNA reads TGTGCCAGCTCATCAAGCCGGGACTCTGAAGCTTTCTTT. It encodes CASSSSRDSEAFF.

Only a few counts were recorded for this clonotype. The V gene is TRBV7-8, the J gene TRBJ2-7; a weak D match, TRBD2 (6 bases). This CDR3 is 15 amino acids long. V dropped 1 base and J dropped 1 base, with 11 bases sitting between them. Germline loops: CDR1 SGHVS, CDR2 FQNEAQ. The chain's CDR3 is CASSLGTTTSYEQYF. For the CDR3, the DNA is TGTGCCAGCAGCTTAGGGACTACCACTTCCTACGAGCAGTACTTC.

The V call is TRBV28, the J call TRBJ2-7; no definite D call. In germline, CDR1 is MDHEN, CDR2 SYDVKM. The ends were cut back, 6 bases at V and 2 bases at J, with 11 bases in the middle. The CDR3 covers 13 residues. The CDR3 DNA reads TGTGCCAGCAGCCCACCGCTCCCCTACGAGCAGTACTTC. It codes for CASSPPLPYEQYF.

The chain joins TRBV5-1 to TRBJ2-1; D perhaps matches TRBD2 (5 bases). This CDR3 contains 15 residues. Germline loops: CDR1 SGHRS, CDR2 YFSETQ. The V end lost 0 bases, the J end lost 8 bases, and 15 bases lay between the germline ends. CDR3 bases: TGCGCCAGCAGCTTGGTTCTGGGCCTAGCCCATGAGCAGTTCTTC. Its translation is CASSLVLGLAHEQFF. Drawing the rest from reference TRBV5-1 and TRBJ2-1, the complete variable domain is KAGVTQTPRYLIKTRGQQVTLSCSPISGHRSVSWYQQTPGQGLQFLFEYFSETQRNKGNFPGRFSGRQFSNSRSEMNVSTLELGDSALYLCASSLVLGLAHEQFFGPGTRLTVL.